These 23 T cell receptor beta chains originate from one sample sequenced in a study of cytomegalovirus exposure and HLA in healthy donors. 60 Vbeta and 13 Jbeta primers were used in PCR. The assay was immunoSEQ multiplex PCR, and TCRdb's table has in-frame clones only and misses some. Here the sample spans around 100,000 clones, approximately 75% being singletons. Sequencing was performed on PBMCs. The receptors stem from a woman in her thirties or forties in good health and CMV-seronegative.

Concerning this clone: Other DNA sequences in this specimen translate into the identical CDR3. The J gene is TRBJ2-6, the V gene TRBV7-6; no definite D call. Trimming took 3 bases from V and 0 from J, leaving 15 bases between them. CDR3 size: 18 residues. Germline V gene lookup returns CDR1 SGHVS and CDR2 FNYEAQ. The CDR3 DNA is TGTGCCAGCAGCTTGGCGCCGGGTTCTTTCTCTGGGGCCAACGTCCTGACTTTC. Translation: CASSLAPGSFSGANVLTF.

The J gene is TRBJ1-1, the V gene TRBV6-5; maybe TRBD1 (5 bases). Germline CDR1 is MNHEY and CDR2 is SVGAGI. CDR3 length: 12 amino acids. Trimming pared 7 bases from V and 2 bases from J, leaving 8 bases between. The CDR3 reads CASTQGNTEAFF. DNA for the CDR3: TGTGCCAGCACCCAGGGTAACACTGAAGCTTTCTTT.

The V call is TRBV27, the J call TRBJ2-7; tentative D call: TRBD1 (5 bases). Deletions cut 0 bases from V and 1 base from J, with 10 bases between. The CDR3 is 15 residues long. Germline V gives CDR1 MNHEY, CDR2 SMNVEV (reference sequence). The CDR3 is CASSLSIAGSYEQYF. The CDR3 DNA reads as TGTGCCAGCAGTTTATCGATCGCAGGGTCCTACGAGCAGTACTTC.

This chain uses TRBV30 with TRBJ2-7; D gene unclear. V dropped 4 bases and J dropped 2 bases, with 9 bases sitting between them. Germline V gene sequence: CDR1 GTSNPN, CDR2 SVGIG (reference sequence). This CDR3 has 12 amino acids. The CDR3 sequence is CAWNNPPYEQYF. The CDR3, as DNA: TGTGCCTGGAACAATCCGCCCTACGAGCAGTACTTC.

This clone appeared a few times. The chain joins TRBV6-6 to TRBJ1-1; D not certain. V was pared by 9 bases and J by 1 base, with 12 bases between. The CDR3 is 13 amino acids. Germline values: CDR1 MNHNY, CDR2 SVGAGI (reference sequence). The CDR3 coding sequence is TGTGCCAGTGCTAGGCAGAAGAACACTGAAGCTTTCTTT. It encodes CASARQKNTEAFF.

Notes on this clone: At one of its ends the junction is not consistent with the germline gene, which may arise from a read error. This sequence joins TRBV30 and TRBJ1-6, with no clear D. Per the germline V gene, CDR1 is GTSNPN and CDR2 is SVGIG (reference sequence). The CDR3 spans 12 residues. CDR3 in DNA: TGTGCCTGGAAGAGGGATAATTCACCCTTCCACTTT. This translates into CAWKRDNSPFHF.

V usage is TRBV4-2 and J usage is TRBJ2-5; TRBD2 is a possible D gene (6 bases). The germline gives CDR1 LGHNA, CDR2 YNFKEQ. The V end lost 0 bases, the J end lost 5 bases, and 13 bases lay between the germline ends. This CDR3 contains 15 residues. The CDR3 nucleotides read TGTGCCAGCAGCCAAGACGGGAGAATGGGGGAGACCCAGTACTTC. Amino acids: CASSQDGRMGETQYF.

The J gene is TRBJ1-3, the V gene TRBV19, with TRBD1 matching over 12 bases. Germline trimming cut 7 bases from V and 11 bases from J; bases unmatched to any gene: 12. Per the germline V gene, CDR1 is LNHDA and CDR2 is SQIVND (reference sequence). The CDR3 runs to 15 residues. As DNA, the CDR3 is TGTGCCAGTACCCCGCCGGGACAGGGGGCCGGTGCCATATATTTT. Amino acids: CASTPPGQGAGAIYF.

This clone was counted once. V is TRBV5-1 and J is TRBJ2-2; D is possibly TRBD2 (5 bases). CDR1 is SGHRS, CDR2 YFSETQ, per germline. This CDR3 is built from 15 residues. V was clipped by 5 bases and J by 6 bases, with 17 bases between them. Here the CDR3 DNA reads TGCGCCAGCAGAGTAGGACCCGGAGGCGCCGGGGAGCTGTTTTTT. Its protein product is CASRVGPGGAGELFF.

This chain joins TRBV4-3 and TRBJ1-2; 7 bases are shared with TRBD1. Losses at the gene ends were 0 bases for V and 2 bases for J; bases not matched to a gene: 3. This CDR3 has 15 amino acids. In germline, CDR1 is LGHNA, CDR2 YSLEER. The CDR3 region has the DNA TGCGCCAGCAGCCAAGATGGGGGACAGAACTATGGCTACACCTTC. Residues: CASSQDGGQNYGYTF.

The chain links TRBV6-5 to TRBJ2-2, with 9 bases fitting TRBD1. V was clipped by 6 bases and J by 12 bases; unmatched bases: 8. Germline CDR1 reads MNHEY; CDR2 reads SVGAGI. The CDR3 has 13 amino acids. This chain's CDR3 is CASSPGQGRKLFF. Here the CDR3 DNA reads TGTGCCAGCAGCCCGGGACAGGGTAGGAAGCTGTTTTTT.

This sequence joins TRBV27 and TRBJ2-5; D perhaps matches TRBD1 (5 bases). The closer fit of TRBJ2-7 to the DNA end suggests the J call may be wrong. The CDR3 is 17 residues long. The germline CDR1 and CDR2 sequences are MNHEY and SMNVEV (reference sequence). CDR3 residues: CASSLSIRQGYSYEQYF. The CDR3 coding sequence is TGTGCCAGCAGTTTATCGATTCGGCAGGGCTACTCCTACGAGCAGTACTTC.

The chain couples TRBV14 to TRBJ2-1; 12 bases map to TRBD2. V lost 0 bases to trimming and J lost 5 bases; unmatched junction nucleotides: 5. The V gene's germline CDR1 is SGHDN and CDR2 FVKESK. CDR3 length: 17 amino acids. Written as DNA, the CDR3 is TGTGCCAGCAGCCAAGACCTACTAGCGGGAGGCCACAATGAGCAGTTCTTC. Translating gives CASSQDLLAGGHNEQFF.

V gene TRBV19 combines with J gene TRBJ1-3; TRBD1 matches 7 bases. The junction had 7 bases not matched to a gene; V was cut back by 5 bases and J by 3 bases. CDR1 LNHDA and CDR2 SQIVND come from the germline V gene (reference sequence). This CDR3 has 15 residues. The CDR3 loop is CASSPGQKYGNTIYF. The CDR3 DNA reads as TGTGCCAGTAGTCCGGGACAGAAATATGGAAACACCATATATTTT.

V and J are TRBV5-1 and TRBJ2-5, with a weak D call TRBD2 (5 bases). This CDR3 region has 15 residues. V was cut by 4 bases and J by 5 bases, with 18 bases left in between. CDR1 is SGHRS and CDR2 is YFSETQ in the germline V gene. The CDR3, as DNA: TGCGCCAGCAGCCAACTGGACCTACCGGGGGAGACCCAGTACTTC. This translates into CASSQLDLPGETQYF. The entire variable domain, with the rest obtained from reference TRBV5-1 and TRBJ2-5, is as follows: KAGVTQTPRYLIKTRGQQVTLSCSPISGHRSVSWYQQTPGQGLQFLFEYFSETQRNKGNFPGRFSGRQFSNSRSEMNVSTLELGDSALYLCASSQLDLPGETQYFGPGTRLLVL.

This clone turned up a few times. J is TRBJ1-2 and V is TRBV28; D uncertain. This CDR3 has 12 amino acids. The V gene lost 6 bases and the J gene lost 4 bases, with 9 bases spanning the gap. CDR1 is MDHEN and CDR2 is SYDVKM in the germline V gene. The CDR3 region has the DNA TGTGCCAGCAGAGATCCAGGCTATGGCTACACCTTC. The encoded protein is CASRDPGYGYTF.

A remark on this clone: The same CDR3 can be traced to other DNA sequences in this sample. The chain is built from TRBV10-3 and TRBJ2-1, with D uncertain. CDR3 length equals 14 residues. Germline V CDR1 and CDR2: ENHRY, SYGVKD. With 4 bases removed from V and 3 bases from J, the gap between germline ends came to 10 bases. CDR3 protein: CAISGLADYNEQFF. CDR3 nucleotides: TGTGCCATCAGTGGACTGGCGGACTACAATGAGCAGTTCTTC.

V and J are TRBV7-8 and TRBJ2-6; no clear D. Looked up from germline, CDR1 is SGHVS and CDR2 is FQNEAQ. The V gene lost 8 bases and the J gene lost 0 bases, with 17 bases spanning the gap. The CDR3 has 17 amino acids. CDR3 coding DNA: TGTGCCAGCTCCGGCATGACTGTTCGCTCTGGGGCCAACGTCCTGACTTTC. It specifies CASSGMTVRSGANVLTF.

This clone was observed a handful of times. The chain carries TRBV2 and TRBJ2-3, with a possible D match to TRBD2 (6 bases). V was clipped by 7 bases and J by 3 bases, with 17 bases between them. The CDR3 contains 15 residues. Germline loops: CDR1 SNHLY, CDR2 FYNNEI. CDR3 sequence reads: CASTLAGSSTDTQYF. CDR3 sequence (DNA): TGTGCCAGCACTCTGGCGGGGTCTAGTACAGATACGCAGTATTTT. Drawing the rest from reference TRBV2 and TRBJ2-3, the complete variable domain is EPEVTQTPSHQVTQMGQEVILRCVPISNHLYFYWYRQILGQKVEFLVSFYNNEISEKSEIFDDQFSVERPDGSNFTLKIRSTKLEDSAMYFCASTLAGSSTDTQYFGPGTRLTVL.

V and J are TRBV29-1 and TRBJ1-1, with D unclear. Germline V gene sequence: CDR1 SQVTM, CDR2 ANQGSEA. This CDR3 spans 11 amino acids. V shed 5 bases and J shed 6 bases, with 10 bases lying between them. Written as DNA, the CDR3 is TGCAGCGTTTCTAGTAAAGCTGAAGCTTTCTTT. Translated, it gives CSVSSKAEAFF. Drawing the rest from reference TRBV29-1 and TRBJ1-1, the complete variable domain is SAVISQKPSRDICQRGTSLTIQCQVDSQVTMMFWYRQQPGQSLTLIATANQGSEATYESGFVIDKFPISRPNLTFSTLTVSNMSPEDSSIYLCSVSSKAEAFFGQGTRLTVV.

A single count supports this clone. The rearrangement uses TRBV5-1 and TRBJ2-1, with 8 bases matching TRBD2. There are 16 residues in the CDR3. CDR1 SGHRS and CDR2 YFSETQ come from the germline V gene. Unmatched junction bases numbered 6, after V lost 4 bases and J lost 0 bases. Written as DNA, the CDR3 is TGCGCCAGCAGCCAGATAGCGGGGATCTCCTACAATGAGCAGTTCTTC. Amino acids: CASSQIAGISYNEQFF. The whole variable domain, filled in from reference TRBV5-1 and TRBJ2-1, reads KAGVTQTPRYLIKTRGQQVTLSCSPISGHRSVSWYQQTPGQGLQFLFEYFSETQRNKGNFPGRFSGRQFSNSRSEMNVSTLELGDSALYLCASSQIAGISYNEQFFGPGTRLTVL.

The rearrangement links TRBV4-1 to TRBJ2-7, with D tentatively TRBD1 (5 bases). CDR3 length: 14 residues. Germline V CDR1 and CDR2: MGHRA, YSYEKL. Trimming left V 1 base short and J 5 bases short, with 12 bases between. DNA for the CDR3: TGCGCCAGCAGCCAAGGGACGCCCAGGGACGAGCAGTACTTC. Translated: CASSQGTPRDEQYF.

CDR3 nucleotides: TGTGCCAGCGGACAGCACGAGCAGTACTTC. Amino acid sequence: CASGQHEQYF. V gene TRBV28 combines with J gene TRBJ2-7, with a tentative D call TRBD1 (6 bases). The V and J ends lost 8 bases and 5 bases respectively, with 7 bases between them. The CDR3 is 10 amino acids. The germline V gene has CDR1 MDHEN and CDR2 SYDVKM.